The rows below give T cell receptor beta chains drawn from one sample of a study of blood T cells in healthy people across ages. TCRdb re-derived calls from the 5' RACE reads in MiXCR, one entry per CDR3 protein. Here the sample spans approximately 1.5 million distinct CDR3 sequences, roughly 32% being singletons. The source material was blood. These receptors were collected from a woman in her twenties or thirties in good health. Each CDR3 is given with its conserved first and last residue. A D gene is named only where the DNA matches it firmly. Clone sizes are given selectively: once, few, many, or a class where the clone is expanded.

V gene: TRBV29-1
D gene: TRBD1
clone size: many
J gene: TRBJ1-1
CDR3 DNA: TGCAGCGTCAGCGGGACAGGGGGCGAATATGGTGAAGCTTTCTTT
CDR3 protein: CSVSGTGGEYGEAFF

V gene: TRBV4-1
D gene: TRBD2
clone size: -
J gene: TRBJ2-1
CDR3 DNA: TGCGCCAGCAGCCCTCTTTTAGCGGGAGCGGCCTCGAATGAGCAGTTCTTC
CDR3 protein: CASSPLLAGAASNEQFF

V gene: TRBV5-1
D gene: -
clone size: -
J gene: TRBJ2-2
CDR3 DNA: TGCGCCAGCAGTCAAGACACGTCCCCGAACACCGGGGAGCTGTTTTTT
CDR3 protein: CASSQDTSPNTGELFF

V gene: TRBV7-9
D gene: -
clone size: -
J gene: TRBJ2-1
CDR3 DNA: TGTGCCAGCAGCTTACCAGGGCGGGCGGGCGAGCAGTTCTTC
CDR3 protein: CASSLPGRAGEQFF

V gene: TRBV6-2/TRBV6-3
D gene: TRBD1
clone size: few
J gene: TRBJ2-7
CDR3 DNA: TGTGCAGTTCGAGGGGACAGCACCTACGAGCAGTACTTC
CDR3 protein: CAVRGDSTYEQYF

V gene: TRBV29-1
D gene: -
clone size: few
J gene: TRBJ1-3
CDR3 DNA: TGCAGCGTTGGGACGTTTAGCTCTGGAAACACCATATATTTT
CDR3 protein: CSVGTFSSGNTIYF

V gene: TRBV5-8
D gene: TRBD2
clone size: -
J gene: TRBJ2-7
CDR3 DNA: TGTGCCAGCAGCTTTAGGACTAGCGGATACAATGAGCAGTACTTC
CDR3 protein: CASSFRTSGYNEQYF

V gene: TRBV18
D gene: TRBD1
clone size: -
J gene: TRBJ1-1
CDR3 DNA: TGTGCCAGCTCACCGGAACGGACAGGCTTGAACACTGAAGCTTTCTTT
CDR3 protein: CASSPERTGLNTEAFF

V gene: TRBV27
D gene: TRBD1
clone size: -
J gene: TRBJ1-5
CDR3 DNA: TGTGCCAGCAGTTACTCGACAGGGGCAAATCAGCCCCAGCATTTT
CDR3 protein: CASSYSTGANQPQHF

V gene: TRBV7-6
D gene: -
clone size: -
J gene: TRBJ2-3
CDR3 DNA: TGTGCCGGCAGCACCAATCTTCGCACAGATACGCAGTATTTT
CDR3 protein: CAGSTNLRTDTQYF

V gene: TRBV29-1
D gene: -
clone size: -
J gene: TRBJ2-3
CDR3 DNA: TGCAGCGTTGGACTACGGGGAGATACGCAGTATTTT
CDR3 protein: CSVGLRGDTQYF

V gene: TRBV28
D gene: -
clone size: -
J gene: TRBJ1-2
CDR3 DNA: TGTGCCGTCCGGAAGAGAGGTTATGGCTACACCTTC
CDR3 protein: CAVRKRGYGYTF

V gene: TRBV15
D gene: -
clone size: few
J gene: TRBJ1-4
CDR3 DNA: TGTGCCACCAGCCCGGGACGGCAACATGAAAAACTGTTTTTT
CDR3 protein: CATSPGRQHEKLFF

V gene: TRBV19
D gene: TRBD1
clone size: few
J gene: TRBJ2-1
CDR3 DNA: TGTGCCAGTAGTATAGTTTCAGGGGGCGCCTACAATGAGCAGTTCTTC
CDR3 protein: CASSIVSGGAYNEQFF